Given below is one TCR beta chain in context. Its antigen is as yet unknown. These data originate in a study of graft-versus-host responses after intestinal transplantation. General study points: Recipient marrow contained GvH clones, some of which appeared first in ileum or blood.

Data came from immunoSEQ multiplex PCR; TCRdb stores just in-frame clones and leaves some out. The sample yields 45,000 to 65,000 clones, 94% seen once. The material was unstimulated CD4+ T cells sorted from spleen or lymph node cells, obtained before transplant. This sequence was found in a human donor who was the organ donor for an intestinal transplant.

The CDR3 DNA reads as TGCGCCAGCAGCAAAAATAATTCACCCCTCCACTTT. It yields the protein CASSKNNSPLHF. This sequence joins TRBV4-3 and TRBJ1-6; D ambiguous. The germline CDR1 and CDR2 sequences are LGHNA and YSLEER. The CDR3 contains 12 residues. V gave up 5 bases and J gave up 5 bases, with 4 bases separating them.